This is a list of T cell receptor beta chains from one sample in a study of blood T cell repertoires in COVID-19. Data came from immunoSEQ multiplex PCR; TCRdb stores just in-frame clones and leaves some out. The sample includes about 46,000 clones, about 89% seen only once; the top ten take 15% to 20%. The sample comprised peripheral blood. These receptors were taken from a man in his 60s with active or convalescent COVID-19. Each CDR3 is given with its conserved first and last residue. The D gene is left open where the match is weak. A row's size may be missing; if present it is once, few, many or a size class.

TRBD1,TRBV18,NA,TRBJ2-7,CASSATGGMSYEQYF,TGTGCCAGCTCCGCGACAGGGGGCATGTCCTACGAGCAGTACTTC
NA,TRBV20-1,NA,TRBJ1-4,CSNRANEKLFF,TGCTCCAATCGCGCTAATGAAAAACTGTTTTTT
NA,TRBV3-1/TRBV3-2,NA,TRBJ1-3,CASSKFKGAGNTIYF,TGTGCCAGCAGCAAATTCAAGGGGGCTGGAAACACCATATATTTT
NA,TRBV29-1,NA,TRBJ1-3,CSVGQAAGAGRNTIYF,TGCAGCGTTGGCCAGGCCGCGGGGGCAGGGAGAAACACCATATATTTT
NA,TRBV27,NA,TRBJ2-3,CASSDGETGGFADTQYF,TGTGCCAGCAGTGACGGAGAGACAGGCGGTTTTGCAGATACGCAGTATTTT
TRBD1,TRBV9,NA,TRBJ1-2,CASSPGQNFYGYTF,TGTGCCAGCAGCCCGGGACAGAACTTTTATGGCTACACCTTC
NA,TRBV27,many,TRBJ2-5,CASSTRPGAQYF,TGTGCCAGCAGTACTCGACCAGGGGCCCAGTACTTC
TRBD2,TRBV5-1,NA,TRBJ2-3,CASSFEASGGASTDTQYF,TGCGCCAGCAGCTTTGAAGCTAGCGGGGGAGCGAGCACAGATACGCAGTATTTT
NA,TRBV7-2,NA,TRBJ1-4,CASSGVDGNEKLFF,TGTGCCAGCAGCGGCGTCGACGGGAATGAAAAACTGTTTTTT
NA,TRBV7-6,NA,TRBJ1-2,CASSPWGVHYGYTF,TGTGCCAGCAGCCCTTGGGGGGTCCACTATGGCTACACCTTC
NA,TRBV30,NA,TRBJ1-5,CAWAQGNNQPQHF,TGTGCCTGGGCACAGGGAAACAATCAGCCCCAGCATTTT
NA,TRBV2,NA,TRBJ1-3,CASSPESSRSGNTIYF,TGTGCCAGCAGTCCGGAGAGCTCCCGCTCTGGAAACACCATATATTTT
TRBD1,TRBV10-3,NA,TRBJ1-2,CASYVGTGIPYGYTF,TGTGCCAGCTACGTAGGGACAGGGATTCCCTATGGCTACACCTTC
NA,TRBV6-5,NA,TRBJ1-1,CASSFWGNSPNTEAFF,TGTGCCAGCAGTTTCTGGGGCAACTCACCGAACACTGAAGCTTTCTTT
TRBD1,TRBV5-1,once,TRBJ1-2,CASSLGGPDRARGGYTF,TGCGCCAGCAGCTTGGGGGGGCCAGACAGGGCCCGAGGTGGCTACACCTTC
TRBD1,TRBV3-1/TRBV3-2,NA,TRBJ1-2,CASSDRGAGYTF,TGTGCCAGCAGTGACAGGGGGGCTGGCTACACCTTC
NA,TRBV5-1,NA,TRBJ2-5,CASSLAGGHQETQYF,TGCGCCAGCAGCCTGGCAGGGGGGCATCAAGAGACCCAGTACTTC
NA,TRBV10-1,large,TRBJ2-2,CASSEVREGDGELFF,TGCGCCAGCAGTGAGGTCAGGGAAGGGGACGGGGAGCTGTTTTTT
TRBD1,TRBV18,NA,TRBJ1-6,CASSLDRYSPLHF,TGTGCCAGCTCACTGGACAGGTATTCACCCCTCCACTTT
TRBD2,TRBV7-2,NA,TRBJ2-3,CASSPGLAVGIYTQYF,TGTGCCAGCAGCCCGGGACTAGCGGTTGGGATATATACGCAGTATTTT
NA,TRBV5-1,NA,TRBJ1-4,CASSPSVTGANEKLFF,TGCGCCAGCAGCCCATCAGTCACAGGAGCTAATGAAAAACTGTTTTTT
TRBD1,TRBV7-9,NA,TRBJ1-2,CASSAPPGQGANGYTF,TGTGCCAGCAGCGCCCCTCCGGGACAGGGGGCAAATGGCTACACCTTC
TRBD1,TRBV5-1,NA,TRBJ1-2,CASSLGQGSGYTF,TGCGCCAGCAGCTTGGGACAGGGCTCTGGCTACACCTTC
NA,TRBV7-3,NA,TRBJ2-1,CASSLSVSVEQFF,TGTGCCAGCAGCTTATCGGTGTCTGTTGAGCAGTTCTTC
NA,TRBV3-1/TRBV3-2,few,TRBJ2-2,CASSPRTDTDHPNTGELFF,TGTGCCAGCAGCCCACGCACAGACACCGACCACCCGAACACCGGGGAGCTGTTTTTT
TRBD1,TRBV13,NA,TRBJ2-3,CASSSDRGAQQDTQYF,TGTGCCAGCAGCTCGGACAGGGGCGCGCAACAAGATACGCAGTATTTT
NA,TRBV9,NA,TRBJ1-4,CASSVGSLDEKLFF,TGTGCCAGCAGCGTAGGGAGCTTGGATGAAAAACTGTTTTTT
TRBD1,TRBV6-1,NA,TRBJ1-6,CASSEAPYRGPSPLHF,TGTGCCAGCAGTGAAGCCCCCTACAGGGGTCCTTCACCCCTCCACTTT